Below, 10 T cell receptor beta chains from the same sample are listed, as sequenced in a study of metastatic and nonmetastatic thyroid tumors. Using MiXCR, TCRdb reanalyzed the PCR reads. This table holds tens of thousands of clones, approximately 25% found once. Patients were all untreated before their thyroid surgery. What was sequenced was blood. These receptors all come from a female donor with papillary thyroid cancer or a benign thyroid nodule (not recorded which). Some clones in this sample may be carry-over from other donors' samples.

This clone came up many times. The chain has TRBV25-1 and TRBJ1-1; 10 bases match TRBD1. This CDR3 has 13 amino acids. CDR1 is MGHDK, CDR2 SYGVNS, per germline. Germline trimming cut 9 bases from V and 1 base from J; bases unmatched to any gene: 2. CDR3 residues: CASRDRGNTEAFF. CDR3 in DNA: TGTGCCAGTAGGGACAGGGGGAACACTGAAGCTTTCTTT.

This clone showed up many times. The gene calls are TRBV12-3 or TRBV12-4 and TRBJ1-2; D might be TRBD1 (6 bases). The CDR3 consists of 13 residues. Trimming left V 6 bases short and J 7 bases short, with 15 bases between. The DNA for the CDR3 is TGTGCCAGCAGCTTAATCAGGGGACTTGGCTACACCTTC. Amino acid sequence: CASSLIRGLGYTF.

This clone was detected many times. The rearrangement uses TRBV5-1 and TRBJ1-1; D is perhaps TRBD1 (5 bases). The CDR3 has 13 residues. The ends were cut back, 4 bases at V and 3 bases at J, with 10 bases in the middle. Per the germline V gene, CDR1 is SGHRS and CDR2 is YFSETQ. The CDR3 DNA follows: TGCGCCAGCAGCCCTGACAGAGACACTGAAGCTTTCTTT. Translating gives CASSPDRDTEAFF.

By frequency in the sample, this clone is medium-sized. The chain employs TRBV6-2 or TRBV6-3 and TRBJ1-5, with D possibly matching TRBD1 (6 bases). In germline, CDR1 is MNHEY, CDR2 SVGEGT. The CDR3 covers 16 residues. Trimming removed 1 base from V and 4 bases from J, with 14 bases in between. CDR3 protein: CASSYFVDSPNQPQHF. CDR3 DNA sequence: TGTGCCAGCAGTTACTTCGTGGACAGTCCTAATCAGCCCCAGCATTTT.

In nucleotides, the CDR3 is TGCGCCAGCAGCCAGGACTACTACAATGAGCAGTTCTTC. This sequence encodes CASSQDYYNEQFF. The rearrangement uses TRBV4-1 and TRBJ2-1; possible D gene TRBD2, 6 bases. With 3 bases removed from V and 3 bases from J, the gap between germline ends came to 6 bases. Germline V gives CDR1 MGHRA, CDR2 YSYEKL. The CDR3 runs to 13 residues.

This clone was recorded at least ten times. This sequence joins TRBV6-2 or TRBV6-3 and TRBJ2-6; unclear D gene. The CDR3 length is 14 residues. V lost 5 bases and J lost 4, with 9 bases in between. Germline CDR1 and CDR2: MNHEY and SVGEGT. CDR3 protein: CASSPHPGANVLTF. The CDR3, as DNA: TGTGCCAGCAGTCCTCACCCCGGGGCCAACGTCCTGACTTTC.

This clone was observed at least ten times. A read error may explain this, as a much larger clone is one base away. This chain links TRBV5-4 with TRBJ2-1; D might be TRBD1 or TRBD2, each matching 5 bases. The CDR3 consists of 14 residues. Germline-derived CDR1 and CDR2 are SGHNT and YYREEE (reference sequence). CDR3 coding DNA: TGTGCCAGCAGCCAGGGACCCCAGGCCAATGAGCGGTTCTTC. It is translated as CASSQGPQANERFF.

This clone was counted ten times or more. V and J are TRBV7-6 and TRBJ1-1, with unresolved D. CDR1 and CDR2 (germline): SGHVS, FNYEAQ. V was trimmed by 3 bases and J by 7 bases, leaving 15 bases between them. The CDR3 has 14 residues. The CDR3 is CASSLYLLSDEAFF. The CDR3, as DNA: TGTGCCAGCAGCTTGTATTTATTGTCGGATGAAGCTTTCTTT.

Concerning this clone: Likely a read error: the CDR3 ends without its conserved phenylalanine or tryptophan. The DNA is left out, because the CDR3 cannot be placed on it with certainty; the CDR3 is given as TCRdb lists it. The chain combines TRBV14 with TRBJ2-6; the tabulated D call, TRBD1, remains unverified against the DNA. The CDR3 is made up of 8 amino acids, end residues included. The germline V gene encodes CDR1 SGHDN and CDR2 FVKESK. The CDR3 spells CASSPFRT.

This clone was observed a few times. The gene calls are TRBV6-1 and TRBJ2-2; D is unclear. Germline V gene lookup returns CDR1 MNHNS and CDR2 SASEGT. Trimming took 7 bases from V and 6 from J, leaving 12 bases between them. The CDR3 is 13 residues long. CDR3: CASKKVGSGELFF. As DNA, the CDR3 is TGTGCCAGCAAAAAGGTGGGGTCCGGGGAGCTGTTTTTT.